These 3 T cell receptor beta chains came from one sample sequenced in a study of shared clonotypes between healthy human individuals. Here immunoSEQ multiplex PCR was the method, and the copy in TCRdb shows in-frame clones only, minus some. The sample contains 780,000 or so clones, approximately 77% of which appear only once. Material for sequencing was memory CD4+ T cells sorted from blood. Subset denoted: CD45RA-negative fraction. These receptors all come from a young woman in good health.

The chain joins TRBV6-5 to TRBJ1-2, with TRBD1 matching 8 bases. Germline loops: CDR1 MNHEY, CDR2 SVGAGI. The V and J ends lost 3 bases and 3 bases, in that order; junction bases with no gene match: 6. The CDR3 is made up of 15 amino acids. The DNA for the CDR3 is TGTGCCAGCAGTTATGATGACAGGGGCGACTATGGCTACACCTTC. Translating it yields CASSYDDRGDYGYTF.

The chain is built from TRBV6-6 and TRBJ2-1; D possibly corresponds to TRBD2 (6 bases). The CDR3 extends over 13 amino acids. V lost 6 bases to trimming and J lost 6 bases, with 12 bases between them. Germline-derived CDR1 and CDR2 are MNHNY and SVGAGI (reference sequence). The CDR3 here is CASSKPGGNEQFF. CDR3 in DNA: TGTGCCAGCAGCAAACCCGGGGGCAATGAGCAGTTCTTC.

This chain joins TRBV11-2 and TRBJ1-4, with D unclear. The CDR3 runs to 11 residues. Between the trimmed V and J ends, which lost 6 bases and 5 bases, there was a span of 4 bases. The V gene's germline CDR1 is SGHAT and CDR2 FQNNGV. The chain's CDR3 is CASRENEKLFF. CDR3 nucleotide sequence: TGTGCCAGCAGGGAGAATGAAAAACTGTTTTTT.